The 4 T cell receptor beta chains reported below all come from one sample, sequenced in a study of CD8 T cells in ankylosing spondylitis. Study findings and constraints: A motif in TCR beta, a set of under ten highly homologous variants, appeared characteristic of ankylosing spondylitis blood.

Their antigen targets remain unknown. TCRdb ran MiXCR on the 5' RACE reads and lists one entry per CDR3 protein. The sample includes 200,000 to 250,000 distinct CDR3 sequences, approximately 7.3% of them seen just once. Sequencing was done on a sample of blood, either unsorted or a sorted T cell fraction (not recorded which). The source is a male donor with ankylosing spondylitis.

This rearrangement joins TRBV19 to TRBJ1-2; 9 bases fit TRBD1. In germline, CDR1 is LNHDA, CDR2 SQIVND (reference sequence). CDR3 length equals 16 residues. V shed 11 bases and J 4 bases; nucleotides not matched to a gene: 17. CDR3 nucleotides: TGTGCCTCAAACCTCGGGGGGACAGGGAATATCTATGGCTACACCTTC. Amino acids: CASNLGGTGNIYGYTF. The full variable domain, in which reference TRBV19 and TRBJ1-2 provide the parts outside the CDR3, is DGGITQSPKYLFRKEGQNVTLSCEQNLNHDAMYWYRQDPGQGLRLIYYSQIVNDFQKGDIAEGYSVSREKKESFPLTVTSAQKNPTAFYLCASNLGGTGNIYGYTFGSGTRLTVV.

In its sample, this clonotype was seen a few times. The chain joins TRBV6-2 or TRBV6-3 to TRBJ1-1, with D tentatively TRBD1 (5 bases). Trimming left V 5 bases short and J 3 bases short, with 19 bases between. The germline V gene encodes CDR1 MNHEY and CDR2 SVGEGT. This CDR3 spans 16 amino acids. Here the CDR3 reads CASSPQGDYRDTEAFF. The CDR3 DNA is TGTGCCAGCAGTCCCCAAGGGGACTATCGGGACACTGAAGCTTTCTTT.

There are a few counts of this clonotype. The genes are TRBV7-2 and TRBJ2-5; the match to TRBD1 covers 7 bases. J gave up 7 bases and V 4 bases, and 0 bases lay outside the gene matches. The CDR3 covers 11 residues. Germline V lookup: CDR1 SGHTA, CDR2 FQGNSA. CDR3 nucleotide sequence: TGTGCCAGCAGCTGGGACAGGACCCAGTACTTC. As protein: CASSWDRTQYF.

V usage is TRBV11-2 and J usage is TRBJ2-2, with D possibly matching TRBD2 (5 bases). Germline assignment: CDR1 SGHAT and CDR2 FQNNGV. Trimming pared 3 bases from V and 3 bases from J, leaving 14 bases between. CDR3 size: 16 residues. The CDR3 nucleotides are TGTGCCAGCAGCTTTTGGGAGAGGGATCACACCGGGGAGCTGTTTTTT. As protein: CASSFWERDHTGELFF.